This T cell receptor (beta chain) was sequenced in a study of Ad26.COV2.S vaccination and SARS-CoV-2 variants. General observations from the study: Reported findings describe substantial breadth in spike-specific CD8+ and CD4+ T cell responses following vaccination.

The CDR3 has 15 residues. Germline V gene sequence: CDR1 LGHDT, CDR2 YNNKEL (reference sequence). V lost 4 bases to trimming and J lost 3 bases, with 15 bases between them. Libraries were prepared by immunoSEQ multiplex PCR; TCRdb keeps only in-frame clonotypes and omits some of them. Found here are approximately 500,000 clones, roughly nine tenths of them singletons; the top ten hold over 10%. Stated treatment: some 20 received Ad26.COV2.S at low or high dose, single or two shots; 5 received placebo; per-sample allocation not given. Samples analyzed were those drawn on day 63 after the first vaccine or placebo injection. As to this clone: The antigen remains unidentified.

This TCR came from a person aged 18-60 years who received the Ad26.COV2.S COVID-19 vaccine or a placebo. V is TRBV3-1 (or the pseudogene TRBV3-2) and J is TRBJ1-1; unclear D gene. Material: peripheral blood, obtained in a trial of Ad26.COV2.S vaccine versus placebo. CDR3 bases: TGTGCCAGCAGCCGACGACACTCTCCCGACACTGAAGCTTTCTTT. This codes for CASSRRHSPDTEAFF.